The clone carrying this TCR beta chain was counted a few times. Antigen specificity is unknown. This CDR3 is 15 amino acids long. Trimming took 7 bases from V and 4 from J; bases not matched to a gene: 11. CDR1 SQVTM and CDR2 ANQGSEA come from the germline V gene. Arm-PCR of CDR3 regions and iRepertoire HTBI primers were the basis on which TCR beta libraries were built. Each CDR3 protein gets one entry after TCRdb re-called the multiplex PCR reads with MiXCR. The sample includes roughly 350,000 distinct CDR3 sequences, under 20% of them seen just once. Time point meaning: newly diagnosed GD, antithyroid drugs for less than 3 months. PBMCs were the source of the RNA used for TCR sequencing. The entry originates in a study of regulatory T cells in long-lasting Graves disease. The study, taken as a whole, reports: Persistent cases favored TRBV28, TRBJ1-2 and TRBJ2-5. New patients shared 970 or so public clonotypes, and persistent patients shared more, with about 2,700.

These data were also reused for a study on T cells in Graves' hyperthyroidism and ophthalmopathy. That report notes: Ophthalmopathy prediction by the model preceded onset by a median approximately 6.9 months.

This material consisted of peripheral blood mononuclear cells (PBMCs), taken at new diagnosis, from a patient treated with antithyroid drugs. This clonotype originated in a woman between 18 and 29 years old with Graves disease. The J gene is TRBJ2-2, the V gene TRBV29-1; 8 bases fit TRBD1. CDR3 nucleotide sequence: TGCAGCGCCCAGCAGGGGGCGCGGGGCACCGGGGAGCTGTTTTTT. Amino acid sequence: CSAQQGARGTGELFF.